The next 8 T cell receptor beta chains were all read from a single sample in a study of monozygotic twins with inflammatory bowel disease (dated by TCRdb to 2018 to 2020). Libraries were prepared through 5' RACE. TCRdb names Illumina HiSeq 2500 as the instrument used. After TCRdb reprocessed the reads, each CDR3 protein sequence was kept as one row, without DNA. For this sample, the table gives more than 300,000 distinct CDR3 sequences. Approximately 2.8% of the sample belongs to the ten largest clones. The sequenced sample was blood. Source of these receptors: a human donor with ulcerative colitis or Crohn's disease, or a healthy co-twin of an affected twin (not recorded which).

V is TRBV12-3 or TRBV12-4 and J is TRBJ2-7; as DNA is missing, the TRBD1 call by TCRdb cannot be tested. This CDR3 is 14 amino acids long. The CDR3: CAGSLAGGNYEQYF.

This chain joins TRBV20-1 and TRBJ2-3. CDR3 length: 14 amino acids. Germline lookup yields CDR1 DFQATT and CDR2 SNEGSKA (reference sequence). CDR3 region: CSAREMSATDTQYF.

The rearrangement joins TRBV5-1 to TRBJ2-7; there is no DNA to check the TCRdb D call of TRBD1. CDR1 SGHRS and CDR2 YFSETQ come from the germline V gene. The CDR3 covers 14 residues. CDR3 sequence: CASSLFTGTYEQYF.

The chain carries TRBV5-1 and TRBJ2-1; no DNA is available, so the TRBD2 call from TCRdb remains unchecked. Germline V gene data show CDR1 as SGHRS and CDR2 as YFSETQ. The CDR3 is 15 amino acids. CDR3: CASSATGTSGNEQFF. The entire variable domain, with the rest obtained from reference TRBV5-1 and TRBJ2-1, is as follows: KAGVTQTPRYLIKTRGQQVTLSCSPISGHRSVSWYQQTPGQGLQFLFEYFSETQRNKGNFPGRFSGRQFSNSRSEMNVSTLELGDSALYLCASSATGTSGNEQFFGPGTRLTVL.

The V and J genes are TRBV24-1 and TRBJ1-5; checking the TCRdb D call of TRBD1 is not possible without DNA. The CDR3 length is 16 residues. The germline gives CDR1 KGHDR, CDR2 SFDVKD. The CDR3 sequence: CATSDPGTGINQPQHF.

The chain joins TRBV7-3 to TRBJ2-3; no DNA is available, so the TRBD1 call from TCRdb remains unchecked. CDR1 and CDR2 (germline): SGHTA, FQGTGA. The CDR3 consists of 14 residues. The CDR3 sequence is CASSPLTSTDTQYF.

The chain employs TRBV28 and TRBJ2-1; TCRdb designates TRBD1, a call that cannot be tested without DNA. The CDR3 is 14 amino acids. CDR1 and CDR2 from the germline V gene are MDHEN and SYDVKM. The CDR3: CASRLGGAGNEQFF.

The chain is built from TRBV5-1 and TRBJ2-7; the D call of TRBD2 rests on TCRdb alone, since no DNA is present to check it. The V gene's germline CDR1 is SGHRS and CDR2 YFSETQ. The CDR3 loop spans 14 amino acids. CDR3 in amino acids: CASSLGALSYEQYF.